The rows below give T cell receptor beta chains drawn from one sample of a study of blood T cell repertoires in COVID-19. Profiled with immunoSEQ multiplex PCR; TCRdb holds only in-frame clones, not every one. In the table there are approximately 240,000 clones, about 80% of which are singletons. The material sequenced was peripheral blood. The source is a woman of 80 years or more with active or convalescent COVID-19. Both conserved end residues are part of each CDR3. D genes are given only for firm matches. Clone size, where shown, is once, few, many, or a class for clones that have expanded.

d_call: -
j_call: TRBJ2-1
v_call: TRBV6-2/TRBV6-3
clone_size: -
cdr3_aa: CASSYSPRGGVRAEFF
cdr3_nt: TGTGCCAGCAGTTACTCTCCCAGAGGGGGAGTGCGCGCAGAGTTCTTC

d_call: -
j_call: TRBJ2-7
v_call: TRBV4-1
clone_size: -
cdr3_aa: CASSQDSFGGGLEQYF
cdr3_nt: TGCGCCAGCAGTCAAGATTCTTTCGGGGGAGGTCTCGAGCAGTACTTC

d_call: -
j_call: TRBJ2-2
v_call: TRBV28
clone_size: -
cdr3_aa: CASHSNGELFF
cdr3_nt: TGTGCCAGCCACTCAAACGGGGAGCTGTTTTTT

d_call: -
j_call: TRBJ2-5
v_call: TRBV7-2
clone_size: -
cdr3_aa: CASSASTGIETQYF
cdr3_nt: TGTGCCAGCAGCGCGTCTACAGGGATAGAGACCCAGTACTTC

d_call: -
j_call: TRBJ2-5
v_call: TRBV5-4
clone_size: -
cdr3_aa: CASSRYLGAAQETQYF
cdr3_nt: TGTGCCAGCAGCCGATATTTGGGGGCAGCTCAAGAGACCCAGTACTTC

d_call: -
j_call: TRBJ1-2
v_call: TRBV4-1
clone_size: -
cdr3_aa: CASSQGGPANYGYTF
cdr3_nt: TGCGCCAGCAGCCAAGGGGGGCCAGCTAACTATGGCTACACCTTC

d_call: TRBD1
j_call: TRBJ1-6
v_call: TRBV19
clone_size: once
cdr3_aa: CASGQGMGSPLHF
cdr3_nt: TGTGCCAGCGGACAGGGGATGGGGTCACCCCTCCACTTT

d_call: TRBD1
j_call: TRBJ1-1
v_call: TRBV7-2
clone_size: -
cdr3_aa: CASSPRDRRQNTEAFF
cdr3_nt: TGTGCCAGCAGCCCCCGGGACAGGCGACAAAACACTGAAGCTTTCTTT

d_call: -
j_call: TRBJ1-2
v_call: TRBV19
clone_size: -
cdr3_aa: CASSINRDSGYTF
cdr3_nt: TGTGCCAGTAGTATAAACAGGGATTCTGGCTACACCTTC

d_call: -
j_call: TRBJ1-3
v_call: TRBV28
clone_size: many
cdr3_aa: CASSRQTRSSGNTIYF
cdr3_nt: TGTGCCAGCAGCAGACAGACCCGGAGCTCTGGAAACACCATATATTTT

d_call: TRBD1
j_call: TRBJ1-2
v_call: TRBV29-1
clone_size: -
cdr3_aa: CSVEEGQGEGYTF
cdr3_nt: TGCAGCGTTGAAGAAGGACAGGGTGAGGGCTACACCTTC

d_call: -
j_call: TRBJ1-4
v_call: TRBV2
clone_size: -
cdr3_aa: CASSATRREKLFF
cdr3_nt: TGTGCCAGCAGCGCCACTAGGAGGGAAAAACTGTTTTTT

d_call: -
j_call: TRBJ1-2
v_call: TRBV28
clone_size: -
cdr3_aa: CASSLEYGYTF
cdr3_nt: TGTGCCAGCAGCCTAGAGTATGGCTACACCTTC

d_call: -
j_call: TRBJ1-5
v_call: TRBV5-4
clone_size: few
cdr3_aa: CASSLGLGEGPQHF
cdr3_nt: TGTGCCAGCAGCTTGGGACTGGGCGAGGGGCCCCAGCATTTT

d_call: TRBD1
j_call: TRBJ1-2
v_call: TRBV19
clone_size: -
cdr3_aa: CASGRGTGDGYTF
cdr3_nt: TGTGCCAGTGGTCGAGGGACAGGGGATGGCTACACCTTC

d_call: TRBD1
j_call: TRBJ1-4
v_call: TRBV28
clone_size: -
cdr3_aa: CASSIGTETEKLFF
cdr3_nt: TGTGCCAGCAGTATTGGGACAGAAACTGAAAAACTGTTTTTT

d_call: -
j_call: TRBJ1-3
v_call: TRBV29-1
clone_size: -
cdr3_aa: CSCSGNQGGNTIYF
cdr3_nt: TGCAGCTGCTCTGGGAACCAGGGAGGAAACACCATATATTTT

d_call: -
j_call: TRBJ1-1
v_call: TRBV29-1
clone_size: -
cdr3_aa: CSLGAPRGNTEAFF
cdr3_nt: TGCAGCCTGGGGGCCCCCAGAGGGAACACTGAAGCTTTCTTT

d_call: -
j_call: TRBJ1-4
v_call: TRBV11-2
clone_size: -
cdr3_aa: CASSLTRGTIAATNEKLFF
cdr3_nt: TGTGCCAGCAGCTTAACCCGGGGGACGATCGCGGCAACTAATGAAAAACTGTTTTTT

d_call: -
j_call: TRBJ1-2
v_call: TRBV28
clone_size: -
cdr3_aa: CASSFAGTGYGYTF
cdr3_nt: TGTGCCAGCAGTTTTGCGGGTACTGGCTATGGCTACACCTTC

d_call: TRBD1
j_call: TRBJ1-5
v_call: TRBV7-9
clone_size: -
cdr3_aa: CASSPKGQGKGQPQHF
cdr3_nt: TGTGCCAGCAGCCCCAAAGGACAGGGGAAAGGTCAGCCCCAGCATTTT

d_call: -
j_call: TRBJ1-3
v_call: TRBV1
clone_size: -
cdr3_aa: CTSSQSDREDRGRNTIYF
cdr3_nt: TGCACCAGCAGCCAATCAGATCGGGAGGACAGGGGGCGAAACACCATATATTTT

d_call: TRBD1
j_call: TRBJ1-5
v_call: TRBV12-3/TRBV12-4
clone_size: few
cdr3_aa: CASSRQGNQPQHF
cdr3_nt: TGTGCCAGCAGTCGACAGGGAAATCAGCCCCAGCATTTT

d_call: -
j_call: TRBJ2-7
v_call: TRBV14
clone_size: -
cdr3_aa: CASSQNRVRYEQYF
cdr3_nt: TGTGCCAGCAGCCAAAACAGGGTCAGGTACGAGCAGTACTTC

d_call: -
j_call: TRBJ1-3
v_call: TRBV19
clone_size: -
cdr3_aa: CASSTSRGSGNTIYF
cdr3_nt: TGTGCCAGTAGTACCTCCAGGGGCTCTGGAAACACCATATATTTT

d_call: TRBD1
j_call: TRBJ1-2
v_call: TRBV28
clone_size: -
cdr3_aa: CASSLTGAYYGYTF
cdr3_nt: TGTGCCAGCAGTTTGACAGGGGCCTACTATGGCTACACCTTC

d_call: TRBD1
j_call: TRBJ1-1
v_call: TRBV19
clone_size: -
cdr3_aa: CASSRPQGGVEAEAFF
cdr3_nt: TGTGCCAGTAGCCGTCCGCAAGGGGGCGTGGAGGCTGAAGCTTTCTTT

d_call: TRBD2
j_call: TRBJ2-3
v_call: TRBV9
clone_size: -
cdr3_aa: CASSVDPSGSTDTQYF
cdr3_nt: TGTGCCAGCAGCGTAGATCCTAGCGGGAGCACAGATACGCAGTATTTT

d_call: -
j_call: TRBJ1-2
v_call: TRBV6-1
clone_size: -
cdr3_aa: CASSELSGYGYTF
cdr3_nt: TGTGCCAGCAGTGAACTTTCGGGGTACGGCTACACCTTC

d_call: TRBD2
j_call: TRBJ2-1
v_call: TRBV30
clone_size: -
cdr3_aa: CAWSRGGWEQFF
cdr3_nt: TGTGCCTGGAGTCGGGGGGGTTGGGAGCAGTTCTTC

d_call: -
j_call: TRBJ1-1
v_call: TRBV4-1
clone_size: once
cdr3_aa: CASAGWTEAFF
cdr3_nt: TGCGCTTCGGCGGGGTGGACTGAAGCTTTCTTT

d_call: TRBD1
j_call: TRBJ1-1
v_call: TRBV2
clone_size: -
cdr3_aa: CASREGAPTEAFF
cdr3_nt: TGTGCCAGCAGGGAGGGGGCGCCCACTGAAGCTTTCTTT

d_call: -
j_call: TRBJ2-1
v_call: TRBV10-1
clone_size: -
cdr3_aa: CASSKGMNNEQFF
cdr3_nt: TGCGCCAGCAGTAAGGGGATGAACAATGAGCAGTTCTTC

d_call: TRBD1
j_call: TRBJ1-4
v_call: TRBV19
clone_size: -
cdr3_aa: CASKGRGATNEKLFF
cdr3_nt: TGTGCCAGTAAGGGCAGGGGGGCAACTAATGAAAAACTGTTTTTT

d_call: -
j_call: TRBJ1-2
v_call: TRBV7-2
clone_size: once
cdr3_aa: CASSRTDNYGYTF
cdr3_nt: TGTGCCAGCAGCCGGACTGACAACTATGGCTACACCTTC

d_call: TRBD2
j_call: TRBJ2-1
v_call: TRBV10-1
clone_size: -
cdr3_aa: CASSESLAGVREQFF
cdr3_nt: TGCGCCAGCAGTGAGTCTCTAGCGGGAGTACGAGAGCAGTTCTTC

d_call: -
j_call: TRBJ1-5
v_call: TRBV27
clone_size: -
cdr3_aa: CASSPGTSNQPQHF
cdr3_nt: TGTGCCAGCAGTCCCGGGACTTCAAATCAGCCCCAGCATTTT

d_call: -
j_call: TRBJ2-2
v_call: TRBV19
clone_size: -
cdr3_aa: CASSIQRAGELFF
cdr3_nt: TGTGCCAGTAGTATCCAGAGGGCCGGGGAGCTGTTTTTT

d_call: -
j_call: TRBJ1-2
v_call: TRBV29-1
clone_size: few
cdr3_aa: CSVYDSGGYTF
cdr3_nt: TGCAGCGTCTACGACTCGGGTGGCTACACCTTC

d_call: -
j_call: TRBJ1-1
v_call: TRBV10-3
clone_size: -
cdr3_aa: CAISEGVNGGTEAFF
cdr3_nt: TGTGCCATCAGTGAGGGGGTCAACGGGGGCACTGAAGCTTTCTTT

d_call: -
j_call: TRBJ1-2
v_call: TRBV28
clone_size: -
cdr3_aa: CASRQQGSYGYTF
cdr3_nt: TGTGCCAGCAGGCAACAGGGATCCTATGGCTACACCTTC

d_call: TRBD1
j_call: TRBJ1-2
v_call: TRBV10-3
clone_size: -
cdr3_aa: CAISVGQGTYGYTF
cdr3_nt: TGTGCCATCAGTGTTGGACAGGGGACCTATGGCTACACCTTC

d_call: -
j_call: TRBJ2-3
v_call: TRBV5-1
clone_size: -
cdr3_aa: CASSSGSRPDTQYF
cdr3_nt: TGCGCCAGCAGCTCGGGGAGTAGGCCAGATACGCAGTATTTT

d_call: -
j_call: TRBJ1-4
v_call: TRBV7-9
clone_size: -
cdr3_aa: CASSLSMGARGEKLFF
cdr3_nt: TGTGCCAGCAGCTTGTCTATGGGGGCTAGAGGGGAAAAACTGTTTTTT

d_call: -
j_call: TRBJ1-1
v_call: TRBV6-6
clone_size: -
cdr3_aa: CASIIRGGAEAFF
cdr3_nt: TGTGCCAGCATTATAAGGGGAGGGGCTGAAGCTTTCTTT

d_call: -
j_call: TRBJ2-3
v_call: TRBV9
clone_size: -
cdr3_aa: CASSGDMYTQYF
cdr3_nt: TGTGCCAGCAGCGGTGACATGTATACGCAGTATTTT

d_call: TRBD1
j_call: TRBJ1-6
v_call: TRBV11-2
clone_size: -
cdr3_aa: CASSLEDRAGSPLHF
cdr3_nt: TGTGCCAGCAGCTTAGAGGACAGGGCAGGATCACCCCTCCACTTT

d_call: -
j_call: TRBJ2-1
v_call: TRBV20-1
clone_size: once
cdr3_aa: CSARLGNEQFF
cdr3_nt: TGCAGTGCTAGACTAGGCAATGAGCAGTTCTTC

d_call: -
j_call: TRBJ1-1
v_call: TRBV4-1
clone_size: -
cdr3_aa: CASSQGGVGTEAFF
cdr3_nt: TGCGCCAGCAGCCAAGGAGGTGTTGGCACTGAAGCTTTCTTT

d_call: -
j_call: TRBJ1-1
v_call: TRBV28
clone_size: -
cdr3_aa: CASSSGGQMNTEAFF
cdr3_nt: TGTGCCAGCAGCTCAGGCGGACAGATGAACACTGAAGCTTTCTTT

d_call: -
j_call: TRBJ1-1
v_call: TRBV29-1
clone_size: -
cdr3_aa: CSVEYGTEAFF
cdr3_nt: TGCAGCGTTGAATACGGGACAGAAGCTTTCTTT

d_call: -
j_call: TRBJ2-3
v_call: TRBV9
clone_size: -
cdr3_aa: CASSVGGGAVGDTQYF
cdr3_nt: TGTGCCAGCAGCGTAGGAGGGGGAGCGGTGGGAGATACGCAGTATTTT